A selection of T cell receptor beta chains follows, all from one sample in a study of blood T cell repertoires in COVID-19. Produced via immunoSEQ multiplex PCR; TCRdb's table is partial and in-frame only. The data contain some 300,000 clones, around 89% of them singletons. The source material was peripheral blood. The receptors come from a woman aged 50 to 65 with COVID-19, enrolled during active disease. Both conserved end residues are trimmed from each CDR3. Fields, in order: J gene, V gene, CDR3 protein.

J gene: TRBJ2-2; V gene: TRBV5-5; CDR3 protein: ASSLTLVVPGELF
J gene: TRBJ1-2; V gene: TRBV3-1/TRBV3-2; CDR3 protein: ASSQTDTYDYGYT
J gene: TRBJ2-1; V gene: TRBV11-3; CDR3 protein: ASSIFSGKSSYNEQF
J gene: TRBJ2-2; V gene: TRBV30; CDR3 protein: AWSIRTGWTGELF
J gene: TRBJ1-3; V gene: TRBV19; CDR3 protein: ASSISSGTSGNTIY
J gene: TRBJ2-7; V gene: TRBV5-1; CDR3 protein: ASSPDRGGG
J gene: TRBJ2-5; V gene: TRBV7-6; CDR3 protein: ASSLALSGWETQY
J gene: TRBJ1-1; V gene: TRBV29-1; CDR3 protein: SVERDRENTEAF
J gene: TRBJ2-1; V gene: TRBV7-2; CDR3 protein: ASRRRAKGDEQF
J gene: TRBJ2-1; V gene: TRBV18; CDR3 protein: ASSPLGGGNEQF
J gene: TRBJ2-5; V gene: TRBV7-7; CDR3 protein: ASSSSGQGAGETQY
J gene: TRBJ1-1; V gene: TRBV7-8; CDR3 protein: ASSLTRSTEAF
J gene: TRBJ1-3; V gene: TRBV6-6; CDR3 protein: ASSTGQGITGNTIY
J gene: TRBJ2-3; V gene: TRBV19; CDR3 protein: ASSIELATVTHTQY
J gene: TRBJ1-1; V gene: TRBV19; CDR3 protein: ASSTHRVVGTEAF
J gene: TRBJ2-5; V gene: TRBV7-2; CDR3 protein: ASSLQTSGRETQY
J gene: TRBJ2-1; V gene: TRBV27; CDR3 protein: ATSRTSGEQF
J gene: TRBJ2-5; V gene: TRBV11-3; CDR3 protein: ASSRTGGGSRGAQY
J gene: TRBJ1-1; V gene: TRBV12-3/TRBV12-4; CDR3 protein: ASSSRVEAF
J gene: TRBJ2-3; V gene: TRBV24-1; CDR3 protein: ATSAREGGKYTDTQY
J gene: TRBJ2-7; V gene: TRBV18; CDR3 protein: ASSPSRGLYEQY
J gene: TRBJ2-2; V gene: TRBV19; CDR3 protein: ASRTGGSRAGELF
J gene: TRBJ1-5; V gene: TRBV15; CDR3 protein: ATSRDRGGSNQPQH
J gene: TRBJ1-2; V gene: TRBV18; CDR3 protein: ASSPSPDFYGYT
J gene: TRBJ2-2; V gene: TRBV5-6; CDR3 protein: ASSLGSANTGELF
J gene: TRBJ2-1; V gene: TRBV24-1; CDR3 protein: ATSDRLAGRSYNEQF
J gene: TRBJ2-1; V gene: TRBV5-1; CDR3 protein: ASSLGTDSYNEQF
J gene: TRBJ2-7; V gene: TRBV18; CDR3 protein: ASSPTFQTGGYEQY
J gene: TRBJ2-7; V gene: TRBV19; CDR3 protein: ASSMARSYEQY
J gene: TRBJ1-4; V gene: TRBV19; CDR3 protein: ASNDRGGRNEKLF
J gene: TRBJ2-3; V gene: TRBV30; CDR3 protein: AWSETPGTDTQY
J gene: TRBJ2-1; V gene: TRBV2; CDR3 protein: ATHPTWNEQF
J gene: TRBJ2-7; V gene: TRBV3-1/TRBV3-2; CDR3 protein: ASSQDGEQY
J gene: TRBJ1-1; V gene: TRBV18; CDR3 protein: ASSVHRGEVAF
J gene: TRBJ1-6; V gene: TRBV19; CDR3 protein: ASSRTGGSPLH
J gene: TRBJ1-1; V gene: TRBV27; CDR3 protein: ASSLPFEPRAVAF
J gene: TRBJ1-2; V gene: TRBV6-6; CDR3 protein: ASSPRRRQGLGYGYT
J gene: TRBJ1-5; V gene: TRBV19; CDR3 protein: ASSMAQGQGNQPQH
J gene: TRBJ2-7; V gene: TRBV9; CDR3 protein: ASSQTSGSYEQY
J gene: TRBJ1-1; V gene: TRBV3-1/TRBV3-2; CDR3 protein: ASSQVGGDTEAF
J gene: TRBJ1-5; V gene: TRBV7-8; CDR3 protein: ASSLMWAPGNQPQH
J gene: TRBJ1-5; V gene: TRBV24-1; CDR3 protein: ATSARAGPQH
J gene: TRBJ1-1; V gene: TRBV13; CDR3 protein: ASSSGQGGTEAF
J gene: TRBJ1-4; V gene: TRBV19; CDR3 protein: ASSIDRGTNEKLF
J gene: TRBJ1-2; V gene: TRBV7-2; CDR3 protein: ASSLAGLYGYT
J gene: TRBJ1-2; V gene: TRBV10-2; CDR3 protein: ASRPEGRAGYGYT
J gene: TRBJ1-2; V gene: TRBV7-2; CDR3 protein: ASSNPRDRVT
J gene: TRBJ1-5; V gene: TRBV27; CDR3 protein: ASSPGQGEQPQH
J gene: TRBJ2-7; V gene: TRBV10-3; CDR3 protein: ASREQGGVGEQY
J gene: TRBJ1-2; V gene: TRBV5-1; CDR3 protein: ASSKGGAAGSNYGYT
J gene: TRBJ1-1; V gene: TRBV4-1; CDR3 protein: ASSPRGQGANTEAF
J gene: TRBJ2-7; V gene: TRBV19; CDR3 protein: ASSTATGSYEQY
J gene: TRBJ1-2; V gene: TRBV19; CDR3 protein: ASTLPGQVRGYT